This TCR beta chain was observed in a study of blood T cell repertoires in COVID-19. Study details: Samples of COVID-19 (acute and convalescent) were obtained from the United States, Italy and Spain. PBMCs, B-cell-depleted T cells, or T cells were the source of the cDNA or gDNA that made up the material.

As processed by the authors: Amplifying reference gene primers gave estimates of nucleated cell counts. Using immunoSEQ multiplex PCR, the repertoire was profiled, and TCRdb retains in-frame clones only, with some absent. Clone size and V and J calls were adopted from that table, with D and trimming inferred from the DNA. The table has about 300,000 clones, around 90% seen once; the top ten hold 6.4%. This CDR3 has 12 amino acids. Germline CDR1 reads KGHSH; CDR2 reads LQKENI. V lost 4 bases, J lost 5 bases, and 8 bases lay in between. Sequencing input: peripheral blood. This sequence was found in a man aged 18 to 29 who had recovered from COVID-19. J is TRBJ1-2 and V is TRBV18; TRBD1 might be the D (5 bases). The CDR3 sequence: CASSLDSYGYTF. The CDR3 region has the DNA TGTGCCAGCTCACTAGACAGTTATGGCTACACCTTC.